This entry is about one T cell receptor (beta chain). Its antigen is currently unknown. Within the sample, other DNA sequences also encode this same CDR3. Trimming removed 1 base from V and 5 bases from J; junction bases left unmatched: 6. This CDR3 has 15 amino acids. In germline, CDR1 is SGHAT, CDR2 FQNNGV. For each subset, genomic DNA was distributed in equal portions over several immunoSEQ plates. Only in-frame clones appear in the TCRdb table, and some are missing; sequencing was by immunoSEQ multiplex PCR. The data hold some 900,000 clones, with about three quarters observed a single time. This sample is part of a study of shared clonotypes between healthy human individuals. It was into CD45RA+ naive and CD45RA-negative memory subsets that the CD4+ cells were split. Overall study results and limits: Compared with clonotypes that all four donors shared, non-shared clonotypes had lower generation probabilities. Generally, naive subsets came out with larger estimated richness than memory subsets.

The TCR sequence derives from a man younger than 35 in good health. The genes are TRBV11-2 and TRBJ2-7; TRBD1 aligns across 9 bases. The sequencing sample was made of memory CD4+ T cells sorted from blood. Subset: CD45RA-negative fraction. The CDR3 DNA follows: TGTGCCAGCAGCTTAGGTGGACAGGGGATCGACGAGCAGTACTTC. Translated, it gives CASSLGGQGIDEQYF.